The source of this T cell receptor (beta chain) is a study of control samples from healthy donors and cancer patients. The CDR3 extends over 15 amino acids. CDR1 is KGHSH, CDR2 LQKENI, per germline. The ends were cut back, 2 bases at V and 0 bases at J, with 8 bases in the middle. Using immunoSEQ multiplex PCR, the repertoire was profiled, and TCRdb retains in-frame clones only, with some absent. Among over 75,000 clones listed, approximately 78% were seen once. The clonotype originates from a man between 60 and 75 years old in good health. Sequencing input: blood. The chain employs TRBV18 and TRBJ2-1; D uncertain. CDR3 nucleotides: TGTGCCAGCTCACCAACAGTAGACTCCTACAATGAGCAGTTCTTC. It specifies CASSPTVDSYNEQFF. Based on the CDR3 plus reference TRBV18 and TRBJ2-1, the full variable domain is NAGVMQNPRHLVRRRGQEARLRCSPMKGHSHVYWYRQLPEEGLKFMVYLQKENIIDESGMPKERFSAEFPKEGPSILRIQQVVRGDSAAYFCASSPTVDSYNEQFFGPGTRLTVL.